This TCR beta chain appears in the sequencing data of a study of CD8 T cells in Susac syndrome. FACS was used to enrich TEMRA cells, whereas the CD8+ and CD4+ T cells were obtained by negative isolation. CDR3 length: 15 amino acids. Trimming cost V 5 bases and J 4 bases, with 14 bases left between them. The V gene's germline CDR1 is SNHLY and CDR2 FYNNEI. Random hexamers primed reverse transcription of about 0.45 to 1 ug RNA. The method of amplification for TCR beta CDR3 was immunoSEQ multiplex PCR, covering 54 Vbeta and 13 Jbeta. TCRdb reprocessed the immunoSEQ multiplex PCR reads with MiXCR, giving one entry per CDR3 protein. The profile shows about 110,000 distinct CDR3 sequences, roughly 95% of them singletons.

The clonotype comes from a human donor in good health. This rearrangement joins TRBV2 to TRBJ2-2; D uncertain. The specimen was CD4+ T cells from PBMCs. The CDR3 here is CASSTPRTGTGELFF. CDR3 nucleotide sequence: TGTGCCAGCAGTACTCCAAGGACGGGCACCGGGGAGCTGTTTTTT.